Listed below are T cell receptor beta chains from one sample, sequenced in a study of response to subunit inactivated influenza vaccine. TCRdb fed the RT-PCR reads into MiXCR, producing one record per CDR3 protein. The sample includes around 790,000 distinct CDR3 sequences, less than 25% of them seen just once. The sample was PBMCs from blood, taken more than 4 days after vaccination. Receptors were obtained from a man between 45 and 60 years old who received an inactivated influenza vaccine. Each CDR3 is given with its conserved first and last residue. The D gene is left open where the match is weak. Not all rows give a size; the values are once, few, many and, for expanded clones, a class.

TGTGCCAGCAGCCCCCGGGGACCGATCAGCAATCAGCCCCAGCATTTT,CASSPRGPISNQPQHF,few,NA,TRBJ1-5,TRBV7-2
TGTGCCAGCACCCCGTGGTCTAGCGGGAGCCCCGATACGCAGTATTTT,CASTPWSSGSPDTQYF,few,TRBD2,TRBJ2-3,TRBV7-9
TGTGCCAGCAGCCCAAACCACAGGACAGGGATTCCCTCCTACGAGCAGTACTTC,CASSPNHRTGIPSYEQYF,NA,TRBD1,TRBJ2-7,TRBV7-6
TGTGCCAGCAGCCCCCGACAGGGTATGCAGGACGAGCAGTACTTC,CASSPRQGMQDEQYF,few,TRBD1,TRBJ2-7,TRBV7-2
TGCAGTGCTAGTCTGAGGGGTCAGAGCAATCAGCCCCAGCGTTTT,CSASLRGQSNQPQRF,NA,NA,TRBJ1-5,TRBV20-1
TGCGCCAGCAGCCTGGGGACAGGCCGAATGAACACTGAAGCTTTCTTT,CASSLGTGRMNTEAFF,many,TRBD1,TRBJ1-1,TRBV5-1
TGTGCCTGGAGCCCCGTTAGGTCAGCTTACACTGAAGCTTTCTTT,CAWSPVRSAYTEAFF,NA,NA,TRBJ1-1,TRBV30
TGCAGCGTTGAAGGCCCCCTTAGGGAGGGGGCTTGGGAGACCCAGTACTTC,CSVEGPLREGAWETQYF,few,NA,TRBJ2-5,TRBV29-1
TGTGCCAGCAGCGGGCGACTAGCGGGAAAAGAGCAGTTCTTC,CASSGRLAGKEQFF,NA,TRBD2,TRBJ2-1,TRBV9
TGCGCCAGCAGCCAAGTGATTTTAGGGACAGGGGGAGACTATGGCTACACCTTC,CASSQVILGTGGDYGYTF,few,TRBD1,TRBJ1-2,TRBV4-3
TGTGCCAGCAGCCCCTCCCCCGACAGGGGGCTAAATGAGCAGTTCTTC,CASSPSPDRGLNEQFF,NA,TRBD1,TRBJ2-1,TRBV11-2
TGTGCCAGCAGCTTGTGGACAGGGAGGACAGATACGCAGTATTTT,CASSLWTGRTDTQYF,few,TRBD1,TRBJ2-3,TRBV5-6
TGCGCCAGCAGCTTCGACCTTACCTACGAGCAGTACTTC,CASSFDLTYEQYF,NA,NA,TRBJ2-7,TRBV5-1
TGCAGTGCTAGACCAGGAAACAGGGGAACTGAAGCTTTCTTT,CSARPGNRGTEAFF,NA,TRBD1,TRBJ1-1,TRBV20-1
TGTGCCATCAGTGATAACGGGTGGGGTCTCAATGAGCAGTTCTTC,CAISDNGWGLNEQFF,many,NA,TRBJ2-1,TRBV10-3
TGTGCCAGCACGGACTTGCAGGGTGGAAGGGGTTTC,CASTDLQGGRGF,few,NA,TRBJ1-2,TRBV28
TGCGCCAGCAGCCAAGATTATGGAGAGACCCAGTACTTC,CASSQDYGETQYF,NA,NA,TRBJ2-5,TRBV4-1
TGTGCCAGCAGCGAACACGCCGCGGGGATCCCACTAGAGCAGTACTTC,CASSEHAAGIPLEQYF,NA,NA,TRBJ2-7,TRBV7-8
TGCAGCGGCTCCCCGCGGGGGAATATAAACATTCAGTACTTC,CSGSPRGNINIQYF,many,TRBD2,TRBJ2-4,TRBV29-1
TGTGCCAGCATTCCACTAGCGGGGGGGGCGGGCACAGATACGCAGTATTTT,CASIPLAGGAGTDTQYF,few,TRBD2,TRBJ2-3,TRBV6-1
TGTGCCAGCAGTTTAATGGGGGGGGTCGGGGATGAGCAGTTCTTC,CASSLMGGVGDEQFF,many,TRBD2,TRBJ2-1,TRBV12-3/TRBV12-4
TGTGCCAGCCGCGGTTTGGGGTTGGGTGAGCAGTTCTTC,CASRGLGLGEQFF,NA,NA,TRBJ2-1,TRBV25-1
TGTGCCAGCAGCTTGCAGGGTACGCAGTATTTT,CASSLQGTQYF,many,NA,TRBJ2-3,TRBV5-5
TGTGCCAGCAGCGGACTCGGGCTGGTTAACTCCTACGAGCAGTACTTC,CASSGLGLVNSYEQYF,few,NA,TRBJ2-7,TRBV6-2/TRBV6-3
TGTGCCAGCAGCTTAGCTATCGGAAATCAGCCCCAGCATTTT,CASSLAIGNQPQHF,few,NA,TRBJ1-5,TRBV7-8
TGTGCCAGCAGTTCTCGGGACGGAGCATCCCTCCACTTT,CASSSRDGASLHF,NA,NA,TRBJ1-6,TRBV6-5
TGTGCCAGCAGTCCAGGGGTAAGCACTGAAGCTTTCTTT,CASSPGVSTEAFF,NA,NA,TRBJ1-1,TRBV12-3/TRBV12-4
TGCAGTGCTAGGGCTCGTGAATTAGGGGTCAATCAGCCCCAGCATTTT,CSARARELGVNQPQHF,NA,NA,TRBJ1-5,TRBV20-1
TGTGCCACTAGGACAGACCTAGGCACAGATACGCAGTATTTT,CATRTDLGTDTQYF,few,NA,TRBJ2-3,TRBV10-3
TGCAGTGCTAGGACCCCGACGGGGGACACTGAAGCGTTCTTT,CSARTPTGDTEAFF,NA,NA,TRBJ1-1,TRBV20-1
TGCAGTGCTCAAAAAGACGGGTCCTACGAGCAGTACTTC,CSAQKDGSYEQYF,NA,NA,TRBJ2-7,TRBV20-1
TGCAGTGCAACCGACCGCCCCCGCTACGAGCAGTACTTC,CSATDRPRYEQYF,few,NA,TRBJ2-7,TRBV20-1
TGCGCCAGCAGCTTGGCCGAAAGTGTCACTGAAGCTTTCTTT,CASSLAESVTEAFF,NA,NA,TRBJ1-1,TRBV5-1
TGTGCCAGCAGGGCGGGAGGCTGGAATGAGCAGTTCTTC,CASRAGGWNEQFF,many,TRBD2,TRBJ2-1,TRBV6-1
TGTGCCAGCAGTTACTCCATCAGGGTCTCCTACGAGCAGTACTTC,CASSYSIRVSYEQYF,NA,NA,TRBJ2-7,TRBV6-5
TGTGCCAGCAGTGACGCGCACACCATATATTTT,CASSDAHTIYF,NA,NA,TRBJ1-3,TRBV7-9
TGTGCCAGCAGCGTAGGGGGGGGGCTTACCTACAATGAGCAGTTCTTC,CASSVGGGLTYNEQFF,NA,NA,TRBJ2-1,TRBV9
TGCAGTGCTAGAGATCGGACTAGCGGAATATACAATGAGCAGTTCTTC,CSARDRTSGIYNEQFF,NA,TRBD2,TRBJ2-1,TRBV20-1
TGCAGTGCTAGTCAGGGGGCCCTCCTCTTCTTCTTC,CSASQGALLFFF,NA,TRBD1,TRBJ1-2,TRBV20-1
TGCAGTGCTAGGAGGTCGGGGGAAGCTTATGGCTACACCTTC,CSARRSGEAYGYTF,few,NA,TRBJ1-2,TRBV20-1
TGTGCCACCAGCGGCTTAGGCGTGACCGGGGAGCTGTTTTTT,CATSGLGVTGELFF,few,NA,TRBJ2-2,TRBV15
TGTGCCAGCAGTTACTCGCTAGCCCTAGCCAAAAACATTCAGTACTTC,CASSYSLALAKNIQYF,few,NA,TRBJ2-4,TRBV6-5
TGTGCCAGCAGTGATAATTTTATATCCTACGAGCAGTACTTC,CASSDNFISYEQYF,NA,NA,TRBJ2-7,TRBV6-1
TGTGCCAGCAGCTGGGTCCGGGACAGGGTAATCGATGAGCAGTTCTTC,CASSWVRDRVIDEQFF,many,TRBD1,TRBJ2-1,TRBV7-6
TGTGCCACGCGGACAGGGGGCAGCTCCTACGAGCAGTACTTC,CATRTGGSSYEQYF,NA,TRBD1,TRBJ2-7,TRBV10-3
TGTGCCAGCAGTCCGTGGGACAGGACATCCTACGAGCAGTACTTC,CASSPWDRTSYEQYF,many,TRBD1,TRBJ2-7,TRBV28
TGTGCCAGCAGCGTATTGAGCGGGGGACGTTGGGAGCTGTTTTTT,CASSVLSGGRWELFF,NA,TRBD2,TRBJ2-2,TRBV3-1